Sequencing of this T cell receptor (beta chain) was carried out in a study of spatial heterogeneity in lung cancer. Study at large: Within tumor regions, the number of TCR transcripts tracked closely with a T cell module score obtained from matched bulk RNA-seq. Study-wide results and limits: For expanded intratumoral alpha and beta TCRs, counts tracked tumor mutation counts.

Concerning this clonotype itself: Its antigen is not known.

Unique molecular identifiers, one per molecule, were present on every TCR cDNA molecule. TCRdb re-called the 5' RACE reads through MiXCR, storing one row per CDR3 protein. The data contain about 100,000 distinct CDR3 sequences, around 4.8% of them singletons. Time point indicated: sample taken at primary tumor resection. The material sequenced was lung tumor tissue, taken at surgery. The TCR was taken from a male donor with early-stage non-small cell lung cancer.

The CDR3 DNA follows: TGCGCCAGCAGTCGGGAGCCCGGGAGTCAGCCCCAGCATTTT. Protein product: CASSREPGSQPQHF. V usage is TRBV5-1 and J usage is TRBJ1-5; D unresolved. Per germline, CDR1 SGHRS and CDR2 YFSETQ. CDR3 size: 14 residues. V was trimmed by 5 bases and J by 6 bases, leaving 15 bases between them.